This record concerns one T cell receptor (beta chain) sequence. Here immunoSEQ multiplex PCR was the method, and the copy in TCRdb shows in-frame clones only, minus some. Its listing shows about 200,000 clones. This entry is derived from a study of control samples from healthy donors and cancer patients. CDR3 length equals 16 residues. The germline gives CDR1 SGHNT, CDR2 YYREEE (reference sequence). Trimming cost V 2 bases and J 4 bases; bases outside gene matches: 8. The receptor's source is a woman aged 25 to 45 in good health. The specimen sequenced was blood. The chain links TRBV5-4 to TRBJ1-3, with 8 positions matching TRBD1. The CDR3 sequence is CASSLETGAIGNTIYF. The CDR3 coding sequence is TGTGCCAGCAGCTTAGAGACAGGGGCAATCGGAAACACCATATATTTT. The full variable domain, with the rest looked up from reference TRBV5-4 and TRBJ1-3, is ETGVTQSPTHLIKTRGQQVTLRCSSQSGHNTVSWYQQALGQGPQFIFQYYREEENGRGNFPPRFSGLQFPNYSSELNVNALELDDSALYLCASSLETGAIGNTIYFGEGSWLTVV.